This T cell receptor beta chain was recovered during a study of blood T cell repertoires in COVID-19. About the study: Sites in the United States, Italy and Spain provided acute and convalescent COVID-19 samples. T cells, B-cell-depleted T cells, or PBMCs supplied cDNA or gDNA.

J was trimmed by 4 bases and V by 3 bases; bases with no gene match: 9. Germline-derived CDR1 and CDR2 are DFQATT and SNEGSKA (reference sequence). CDR3 length equals 16 residues. Enrolled during active infection, Seattle patients were then followed longitudinally. Per the original data handling: Estimated nucleated cell counts came from reference gene primer amplification. Here immunoSEQ multiplex PCR was the method, and the copy in TCRdb shows in-frame clones only, minus some. From that table come the V and J calls and clone size; the DNA was used to work out D and trimming. The table lists about 180,000 clones, around nine tenths of them singletons.

The V gene is TRBV20-1, the J gene TRBJ1-5; TRBD1 aligns across 10 bases. What was sequenced was peripheral blood. This receptor was identified in a man between 60 and 70 years old with COVID-19, enrolled during active disease. The CDR3 loop reads CSASTGQGMGNQPQHF. The CDR3 nucleotides are TGCAGTGCTAGTACGGGACAGGGGATGGGGAATCAGCCCCAGCATTTT.